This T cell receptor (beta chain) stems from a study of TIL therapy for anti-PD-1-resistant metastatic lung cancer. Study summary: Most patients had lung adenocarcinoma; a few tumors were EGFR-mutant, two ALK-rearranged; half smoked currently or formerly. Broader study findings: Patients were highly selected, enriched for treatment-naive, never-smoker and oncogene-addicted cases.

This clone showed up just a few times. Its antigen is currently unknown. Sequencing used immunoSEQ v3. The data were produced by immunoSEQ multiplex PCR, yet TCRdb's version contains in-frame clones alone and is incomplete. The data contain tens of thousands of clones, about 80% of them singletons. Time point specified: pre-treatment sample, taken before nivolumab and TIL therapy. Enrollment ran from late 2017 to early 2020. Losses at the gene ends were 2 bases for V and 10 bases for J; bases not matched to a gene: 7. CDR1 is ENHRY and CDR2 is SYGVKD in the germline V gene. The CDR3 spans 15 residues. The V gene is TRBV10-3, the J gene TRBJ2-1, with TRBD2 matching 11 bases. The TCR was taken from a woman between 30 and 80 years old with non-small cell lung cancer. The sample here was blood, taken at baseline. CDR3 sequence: CAISEARLAGLEQFF. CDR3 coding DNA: TGTGCCATCAGTGAGGCAAGACTAGCGGGATTGGAGCAGTTCTTC.